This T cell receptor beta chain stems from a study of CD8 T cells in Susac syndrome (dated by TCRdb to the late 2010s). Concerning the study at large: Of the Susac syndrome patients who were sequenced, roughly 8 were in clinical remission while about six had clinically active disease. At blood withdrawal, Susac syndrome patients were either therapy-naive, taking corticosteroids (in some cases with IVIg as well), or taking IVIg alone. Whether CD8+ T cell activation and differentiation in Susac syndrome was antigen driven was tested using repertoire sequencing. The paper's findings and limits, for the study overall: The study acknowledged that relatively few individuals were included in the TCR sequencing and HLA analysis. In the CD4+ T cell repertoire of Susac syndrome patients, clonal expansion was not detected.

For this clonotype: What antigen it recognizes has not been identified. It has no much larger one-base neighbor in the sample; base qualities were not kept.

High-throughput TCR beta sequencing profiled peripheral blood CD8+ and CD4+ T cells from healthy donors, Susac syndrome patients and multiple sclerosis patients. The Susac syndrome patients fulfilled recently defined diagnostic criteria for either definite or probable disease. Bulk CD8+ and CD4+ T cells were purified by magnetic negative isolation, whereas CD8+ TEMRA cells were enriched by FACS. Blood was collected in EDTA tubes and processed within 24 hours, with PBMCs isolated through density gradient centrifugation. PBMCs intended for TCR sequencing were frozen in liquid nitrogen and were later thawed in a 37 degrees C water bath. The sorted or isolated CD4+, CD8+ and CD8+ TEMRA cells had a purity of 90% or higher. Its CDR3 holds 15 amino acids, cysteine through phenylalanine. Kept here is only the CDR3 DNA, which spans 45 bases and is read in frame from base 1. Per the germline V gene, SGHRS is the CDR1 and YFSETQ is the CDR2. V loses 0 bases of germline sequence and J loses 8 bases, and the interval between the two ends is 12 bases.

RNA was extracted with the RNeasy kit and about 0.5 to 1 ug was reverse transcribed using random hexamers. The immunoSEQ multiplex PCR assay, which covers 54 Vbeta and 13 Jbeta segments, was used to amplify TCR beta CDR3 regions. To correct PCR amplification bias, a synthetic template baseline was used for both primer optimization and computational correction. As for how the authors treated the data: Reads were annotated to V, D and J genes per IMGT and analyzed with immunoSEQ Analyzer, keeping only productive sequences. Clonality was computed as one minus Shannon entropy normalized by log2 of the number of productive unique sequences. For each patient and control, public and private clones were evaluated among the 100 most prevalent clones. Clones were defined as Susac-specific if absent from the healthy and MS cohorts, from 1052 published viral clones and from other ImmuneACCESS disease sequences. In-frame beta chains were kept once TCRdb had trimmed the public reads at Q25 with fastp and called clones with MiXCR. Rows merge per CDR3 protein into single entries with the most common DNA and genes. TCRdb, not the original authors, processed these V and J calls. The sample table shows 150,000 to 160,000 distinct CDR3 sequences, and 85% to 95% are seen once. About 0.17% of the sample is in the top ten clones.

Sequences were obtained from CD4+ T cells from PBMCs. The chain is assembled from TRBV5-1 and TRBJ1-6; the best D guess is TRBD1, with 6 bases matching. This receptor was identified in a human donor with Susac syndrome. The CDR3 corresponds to CASSLEGTPYSPLHF. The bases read TGCGCCAGCAGCTTGGAAGGGACACCCTATTCACCCCTCCACTTT.